The rows below give T cell receptor beta chains drawn from one sample of a study of T cell responses to AZD1222 COVID-19 vaccine. This table comes from immunoSEQ multiplex PCR, and its TCRdb copy is limited to in-frame clones, with some not included. Counted here are roughly 72,000 clones, 88% occurring once; the ten biggest clones make up less than 12%. The input for sequencing was peripheral blood, taken 28 days after the second dose of the MenACWY control vaccine. These receptors all stem from an adult who received the MenACWY meningococcal vaccine as a control. Each CDR3 is given with its conserved first and last residue. The D gene is left open where the match is weak. Only part of the rows carry a size: once, few, many, or a class if the clone is expanded.

DNA: TGCGCCAGCAGCCAAGACCCACAGGGTCGAACTGAAGCTTTCTTT
CDR3: CASSQDPQGRTEAFF
size: few
V: TRBV4-3
J: TRBJ1-1
D: .

DNA: TGTGCCAGCGGCCAGGTCAAGGGCTATGGCTACACCTTC
CDR3: CASGQVKGYGYTF
size: .
V: TRBV12-3/TRBV12-4
J: TRBJ1-2
D: .

DNA: TGTGCCAGCAGCCGAGAGCTATCCCCCGGGACAGGCAACAAGGAAGCTTTCTTT
CDR3: CASSRELSPGTGNKEAFF
size: .
V: TRBV6-2/TRBV6-3
J: TRBJ1-1
D: TRBD1

DNA: TGTGCCAGCAGCTTACGGACAGGGGTGAGGTATGGCTACACCTTC
CDR3: CASSLRTGVRYGYTF
size: once
V: TRBV5-6
J: TRBJ1-2
D: TRBD1

DNA: TGTGCCAGCAGCCTTACCAGCGGGGGGGTGAATGAGCAGTTCTTC
CDR3: CASSLTSGGVNEQFF
size: .
V: TRBV7-2
J: TRBJ2-1
D: TRBD2

DNA: TGTGCCAGCACCCCTGTTCAGGGAAACTATGGCTACACCTTC
CDR3: CASTPVQGNYGYTF
size: once
V: TRBV5-4
J: TRBJ1-2
D: .

DNA: TGTGCCAGCAGCTTAGGGGTGAGCGGGCACGAGCAGTACTTC
CDR3: CASSLGVSGHEQYF
size: .
V: TRBV7-9
J: TRBJ2-7
D: .

DNA: TGTGCCAGTAGCGTTGACAGGGGTAACTATGGCTACACCTTC
CDR3: CASSVDRGNYGYTF
size: .
V: TRBV19
J: TRBJ1-2
D: TRBD1

DNA: TGTGCCAGCAGTCCCTTGGGGCAGACCTACGAGCAGTACTTC
CDR3: CASSPLGQTYEQYF
size: .
V: TRBV25-1
J: TRBJ2-7
D: .

DNA: TGTGCCAGCAGCCAATCGGGGGGGGCAGGGAGTTCCGGCGGCTACACCTTC
CDR3: CASSQSGGAGSSGGYTF
size: few
V: TRBV16
J: TRBJ1-2
D: .

DNA: TGTGCCAGCAGCGCGCCGGGCACTCTTGCGGAGCTGTTTTTT
CDR3: CASSAPGTLAELFF
size: .
V: TRBV9
J: TRBJ2-2
D: .

DNA: TGTGCCTGGAGTGTACCTATTCAGGGTTTTGAAAAACTGTTTTTT
CDR3: CAWSVPIQGFEKLFF
size: .
V: TRBV30
J: TRBJ1-4
D: .

DNA: TGTGCCAGCAGTTTAGGGGGCCCCCAGCATTTT
CDR3: CASSLGGPQHF
size: once
V: TRBV12-3/TRBV12-4
J: TRBJ1-5
D: .

DNA: TGTGCCAGCAGCCCCCGTCTAGCGGGGCAAAACACCGGGGAGCTGTTTTTT
CDR3: CASSPRLAGQNTGELFF
size: few
V: TRBV14
J: TRBJ2-2
D: TRBD2

DNA: TGCAGTGCTAGTGGAGACAGGGAGCAGGGAGGCTACACCTTC
CDR3: CSASGDREQGGYTF
size: .
V: TRBV20-1
J: TRBJ1-2
D: TRBD1

DNA: TGTGCCAGCACTTGGGGACTATTCTCAGATACGCAGTATTTT
CDR3: CASTWGLFSDTQYF
size: .
V: TRBV9
J: TRBJ2-3
D: TRBD2

DNA: TGTGCCAGCAGCTCAGAGGTGGCTTCAGCTGAGCAGTTCTTC
CDR3: CASSSEVASAEQFF
size: .
V: TRBV5-4
J: TRBJ2-1
D: .

DNA: TGTGCCAGCTCCTACTCCGGGACAGGAACCTACGAGCAGTACTTC
CDR3: CASSYSGTGTYEQYF
size: .
V: TRBV19
J: TRBJ2-7
D: TRBD1

DNA: TGTGCCAGCAGCGACGAAGTCAACTATGGCTACACCTTC
CDR3: CASSDEVNYGYTF
size: .
V: TRBV9
J: TRBJ1-2
D: .

DNA: TGTGCCTGGAGTGTGGGGGAACTCTCTGGAAACACCATATATTTT
CDR3: CAWSVGELSGNTIYF
size: .
V: TRBV30
J: TRBJ1-3
D: .

DNA: TGTGCCAGCAGCCCGGACAGGAGGGGCAATCAGCCCCAGCATTTT
CDR3: CASSPDRRGNQPQHF
size: .
V: TRBV4-2
J: TRBJ1-5
D: TRBD1

DNA: TGTGCTAGTGGTCCAGGGTTCGATGAGCAGTTCTTC
CDR3: CASGPGFDEQFF
size: once
V: TRBV12-5
J: TRBJ2-1
D: .

DNA: TGTGCCAGCAGTGACGGGTTTAGCAATCAGCCCCAGCATTTT
CDR3: CASSDGFSNQPQHF
size: .
V: TRBV6-1
J: TRBJ1-5
D: .

DNA: TGTGCCAGCAGGCGCGGGGGGGCCTACGAGCAGTACTTC
CDR3: CASRRGGAYEQYF
size: .
V: TRBV6-5
J: TRBJ2-7
D: TRBD2

DNA: TGTGCCAGCAGCGTAGTAGGGGGGGTCGGTGAGCAGTTCTTC
CDR3: CASSVVGGVGEQFF
size: .
V: TRBV9
J: TRBJ2-1
D: .

DNA: TGTGCCAGCAGCTTAGTAGCGGGGGGGGTCAATGAGCAGTTCTTC
CDR3: CASSLVAGGVNEQFF
size: .
V: TRBV7-2
J: TRBJ2-1
D: TRBD2

DNA: TGTGCCAGCAGCGTAGAATTGGACACCACCTACGAGCAGTACTTC
CDR3: CASSVELDTTYEQYF
size: .
V: TRBV9
J: TRBJ2-7
D: .

DNA: TGTGCCAGTAGTATAGGACAGGGTGGAAGTGAAGCTTTCTTT
CDR3: CASSIGQGGSEAFF
size: .
V: TRBV19
J: TRBJ1-1
D: TRBD1

DNA: TGTGCCAGCAGCTACCCCCGGGAGGAGGGGAATGAGCAGTTCTTC
CDR3: CASSYPREEGNEQFF
size: .
V: TRBV7-9
J: TRBJ2-1
D: TRBD2

DNA: TGCGCCAGCAGCTTGGTCCGGATGAACACTGAAGCTTTCTTT
CDR3: CASSLVRMNTEAFF
size: .
V: TRBV5-1
J: TRBJ1-1
D: .